The 30 T cell receptor beta chains in this list originate from one sample, sequenced in a study of human T cells and chemical hapten exposure. One entry per CDR3 protein results from TCRdb running MiXCR on the RACE reads. The table shows 380,000 or so distinct CDR3 sequences, with about 5% occurring only once. Time point given: pre-sensitization, week 0. Sample treatment: therapeutic diphenylcyclopropenone sensitization with weekly scalp DPC. This material consisted of whole blood, taken in connection with sensitization to the hapten diphenylcyclopropenone (DPC). The receptors originated from a woman between 18 and 29 years old with alopecia areata. Some clones in this sample may be carry-over from other donors' samples.

The chain carries TRBV10-3 and TRBJ1-2; 7 bases are shared with TRBD1. Germline CDR1 and CDR2: ENHRY and SYGVKD. The CDR3 has 14 amino acids. After removal of 0 bases from V and 7 bases from J, the junction contained 5 bases not matched to a gene. DNA for the CDR3: TGTGCCATCAGTGAGTCTGGCAGGGGGGCTGGCTACACCTTC. This codes for CAISESGRGAGYTF.

There are many counts of this clonotype. The rearrangement joins TRBV3-1 to TRBJ1-1; D is possibly TRBD1 (5 bases). The CDR3 has 14 residues. Germline V gene data show CDR1 as LGHDT and CDR2 as YNNKEL (reference sequence). V lost 4 bases and J lost 2, with 11 bases in between. The CDR3 DNA reads as TGTGCCAGCAGCCCAGCCCAGGGAAACACTGAAGCTTTCTTT. Translating it yields CASSPAQGNTEAFF.

The chain carries TRBV6-6 and TRBJ2-6; TRBD1 matches 7 bases. CDR3 length: 16 residues. The trim removed 2 bases at V and 1 base at J, leaving 2 bases unmatched. Germline lookup yields CDR1 MNHNY and CDR2 SVGAGI (reference sequence). CDR3 sequence reads: CASSYTQGSGANVLTF. The CDR3 DNA sequence: TGTGCCAGCAGTTACACACAGGGGTCTGGGGCCAACGTCCTGACTTTC.

The chain employs TRBV12-3 or TRBV12-4 and TRBJ2-7, with 7 bases identical to TRBD1. The CDR3 runs to 13 residues. V lost 8 bases, J lost 2 bases, and 6 bases stayed unmatched. For the CDR3, the DNA is TGTGCCAGCGGCTTGACAGGGCCCTACGAGCAGTACTTC. Its protein is CASGLTGPYEQYF.

V and J are TRBV12-3 or TRBV12-4 and TRBJ1-1; 9 nucleotides match TRBD1. The CDR3 has 16 amino acids. V gave up 3 bases and J gave up 11 bases; unmatched junction bases: 16. Here the CDR3 DNA reads TGTGCCAGCAGTTTTTCCCCGGGACAGGGAGATTCGGGGGCTTTCTTT. Encoded protein: CASSFSPGQGDSGAFF.

This clonotype was seen more than once but under ten times. This rearrangement joins TRBV14 to TRBJ1-2; D might be TRBD1 (5 bases). The germline V gene has CDR1 SGHDN and CDR2 FVKESK. The CDR3 runs to 14 residues. Trimming cost V 1 base and J 4 bases, with 10 bases left between them. This CDR3 is CASSQGGDLYGYTF. In DNA form, the CDR3 reads TGTGCCAGCAGCCAAGGAGGGGATCTCTATGGCTACACCTTC.

The chain combines TRBV27 with TRBJ2-3; a possible D gene is TRBD2 (5 bases). The CDR3 sequence is 15 residues long. From germline, CDR1 is MNHEY and CDR2 SMNVEV (reference sequence). The V end lost 6 bases, the J end lost 2 bases, and 15 bases lay between the germline ends. The chain's CDR3 is CASSPAEVLTDTQYF. The CDR3 bases are TGTGCCAGCAGCCCCGCGGAGGTTCTCACAGATACGCAGTATTTT.

There are many counts of this clonotype. This chain uses TRBV6-5 with TRBJ1-5, with 7 bases identical to TRBD1. The CDR3 runs 15 residues. Germline assignment: CDR1 MNHEY and CDR2 SVGAGI. The V and J ends lost 6 bases and 4 bases, in that order; junction bases with no gene match: 9. As DNA, the CDR3 is TGTGCCAGCAGAAAACTTGACAGGGTGAATCAGCCCCAGCATTTT. Encoded protein: CASRKLDRVNQPQHF.

The chain has TRBV6-2 or TRBV6-3 and TRBJ1-5, with TRBD1 identical over 7 bases. The CDR3 is 16 amino acids. The V and J ends lost 6 bases and 0 bases, in that order; junction bases with no gene match: 8. Germline V gene data show CDR1 as MNHEY and CDR2 as SVGEGT. CDR3 residues: CASRGGRGYSNQPQHF. In DNA, the CDR3 is TGTGCCAGCAGAGGGGGCCGAGGTTATAGCAATCAGCCCCAGCATTTT.

There are a few counts of this clonotype. The chain recombines TRBV18 with TRBJ1-5, with a weak D call TRBD1 (6 bases). The V end was cut by 5 bases, the J end by 7 bases, with 12 bases between. Per the germline V gene, CDR1 is KGHSH and CDR2 is LQKENI. The CDR3 covers 13 residues. CDR3 in amino acids: CASSTTQGQPQHF. CDR3 DNA: TGTGCCAGCTCAACAACCCAGGGGCAGCCCCAGCATTTT.

In this sample, this clonotype turned up many times. The chain joins TRBV3-1 to TRBJ2-1; 9 nucleotides match TRBD2. Germline trimming cut 1 base from V and 7 bases from J; bases unmatched to any gene: 11. Germline V CDR1 and CDR2: LGHDT, YNNKEL (reference sequence). The CDR3 totals 17 residues. The CDR3 loop reads CASSQVMESSGGNEQFF. The CDR3 DNA follows: TGTGCCAGCAGCCAAGTTATGGAGAGTAGCGGGGGTAATGAGCAGTTCTTC.

The sample holds a few counts of this clonotype. The chain recombines TRBV20-1 with TRBJ2-1, with 15 bases matching TRBD2. The CDR3 is made up of 15 amino acids. Germline V gene lookup returns CDR1 DFQATT and CDR2 SNEGSKA (reference sequence). V shed 3 bases and J 9 bases; nucleotides not matched to a gene: 6. CDR3 nucleotides: TGCAGTGCTAGCGGACTAGCGGGGGGGCTCATTGAGCAGTTCTTC. Protein product: CSASGLAGGLIEQFF.

This clonotype has more than one count but fewer than ten. The J gene is TRBJ2-4, the V gene TRBV4-1; 7 bases match TRBD1. There are 13 residues in the CDR3. The germline V gene has CDR1 MGHRA and CDR2 YSYEKL. The ends lost 7 bases at V and 6 bases at J; junction bases unmatched: 6. CDR3 protein: CASTDRDPNIQYF. CDR3 nucleotide sequence: TGCGCCAGCACAGACAGGGATCCAAACATTCAGTACTTC.

Written as DNA, the CDR3 is TGCGCCAGCAGCCAAGATCTTGGACGGGGGATCTCCTACAATGAGCAGTTCTTC. Translation gives CASSQDLGRGISYNEQFF. This chain uses TRBV4-3 with TRBJ2-1; a possible D gene is TRBD2 (6 bases). The CDR3 has 18 residues. V was trimmed by 0 bases and J by 0 bases, leaving 15 bases between them. Germline values: CDR1 LGHNA, CDR2 YSLEER.

This clonotype occurred once. This chain connects TRBV3-1 to TRBJ1-5, with D uncertain. Between the trimmed V and J ends, which lost 4 bases and 4 bases, there was a span of 14 bases. The CDR3 covers 15 residues. In germline, CDR1 is LGHDT, CDR2 YNNKEL (reference sequence). The CDR3 DNA reads as TGTGCCAGCAGCCCCTTTCGGACCGAAAATCAGCCCCAGCATTTT. Translating it yields CASSPFRTENQPQHF.

This clonotype was recorded a few times. This chain links TRBV5-4 with TRBJ1-1, with D possibly TRBD1 on 5 matching bases. V lost 0 bases, J lost 7 bases, and 10 bases lay in between. Germline V gives CDR1 SGHNT, CDR2 YYREEE (reference sequence). This CDR3 region has 13 residues. The CDR3 loop reads CASSLGGVNEAFF. The DNA for the CDR3 is TGTGCCAGCAGCTTGGGGGGGGTCAATGAAGCTTTCTTT.

This clonotype was detected only a few times. This chain uses TRBV29-1 with TRBJ2-7, with D perhaps TRBD2 (6 bases). Germline V gene data show CDR1 as SQVTM and CDR2 as ANQGSEA. The CDR3 covers 12 residues. V was shortened by 7 bases and J by 6 bases, with 16 bases between the two germline ends. This CDR3 reads CSALRPGGEQYF. The CDR3 coding sequence is TGCAGCGCCCTGAGGCCCGGGGGCGAGCAGTACTTC.

This clonotype showed up just a few times. The chain couples TRBV5-1 to TRBJ1-1; 7 bases line up with TRBD1. Germline-derived CDR1 and CDR2 are SGHRS and YFSETQ. V dropped 4 bases and J dropped 2; count of bases not matched to a gene: 8. The CDR3 extends over 15 amino acids. The CDR3 loop is CASSRGTELNTEAFF. In nucleotides, the CDR3 is TGCGCCAGCAGCCGAGGGACAGAGCTAAACACTGAAGCTTTCTTT.

The V and J genes are TRBV7-8 and TRBJ1-2; D call uncertain. The germline CDR1 and CDR2 sequences are SGHVS and FQNEAQ. Trimming stripped 5 bases from V and 4 bases from J, with 20 bases between. CDR3 length equals 16 residues. The CDR3: CASSVDGALPLYGYTF. CDR3 in DNA: TGTGCCAGCAGCGTGGACGGAGCTTTGCCCCTCTATGGCTACACCTTC.

Ten or more counts support this clonotype. J is TRBJ1-1 and V is TRBV4-3, with a tentative D call TRBD1 (6 bases). The CDR3 extends over 16 amino acids. Germline CDR1 and CDR2: LGHNA and YSLEER. Trimming stripped 0 bases from V and 2 bases from J, with 13 bases between. CDR3 protein: CASSQDYGGLNTEAFF. The CDR3 DNA reads as TGCGCCAGCAGCCAAGATTATGGGGGCCTAAACACTGAAGCTTTCTTT.

The chain is built from TRBV28 and TRBJ1-1, with 7 bases lining up with TRBD1. V shed 5 bases and J 3 bases; nucleotides not matched to a gene: 9. The CDR3 extends over 15 amino acids. The germline V gene encodes CDR1 MDHEN and CDR2 SYDVKM. The CDR3 region has the DNA TGTGCCAGCAGTCCGGAGACAGGGCCGGACACTGAAGCTTTCTTT. Protein sequence: CASSPETGPDTEAFF.

This chain links TRBV20-1 with TRBJ1-1, with 10 bases lining up with TRBD1. The CDR3 is 17 residues long. Per germline, CDR1 DFQATT and CDR2 SNEGSKA (reference sequence). Unmatched junction bases numbered 13, after V lost 3 bases and J lost 3 bases. CDR3 in amino acids: CSASGPTGTGEDTEAFF. The CDR3 DNA sequence: TGCAGTGCTAGTGGGCCAACCGGGACAGGGGAGGACACTGAAGCTTTCTTT.

This clonotype was counted only a few times. V gene TRBV5-6 combines with J gene TRBJ1-6, with D perhaps matching TRBD1 (6 bases). There are 15 residues in the CDR3. Germline V gives CDR1 SGHDT, CDR2 YYEEEE. V was clipped by 1 base and J by 7 bases, with 12 bases between them. The CDR3 region has the DNA TGTGCCAGCAGCTTGTGGATCCAGGGGAATTCACCCCTCCACTTT. The encoded protein is CASSLWIQGNSPLHF.

The gene calls are TRBV6-2 or TRBV6-3 and TRBJ2-2; 8 bases are shared with TRBD1. CDR1 and CDR2 from the germline V gene are MNHEY and SVGEGT. The junction had 6 bases not matched to a gene; V was cut back by 5 bases and J by 7 bases. This CDR3 region has 14 residues. The CDR3 loop is CASSDGQGIGELFF. DNA for the CDR3: TGTGCCAGCAGTGATGGACAGGGCATCGGGGAGCTGTTTTTT.

This clonotype was counted many times. J is TRBJ2-5 and V is TRBV6-2 or TRBV6-3; 7 nucleotides match TRBD1. The germline CDR1 and CDR2 sequences are MNHEY and SVGEGT. The CDR3 runs to 16 residues. V was pared by 4 bases and J by 4 bases, with 12 bases of the junction left unmatched. CDR3 sequence (DNA): TGTGCCAGCAGTTGGGGAATTCGGACAGGAGGAGAGACCCAGTACTTC. This codes for CASSWGIRTGGETQYF.

This clonotype was found many times. V is TRBV9 and J is TRBJ1-1; D not resolved. The V gene lost 3 bases and the J gene lost 0 bases, with 6 bases spanning the gap. This CDR3 is 13 amino acids long. Germline V gene sequence: CDR1 SGDLS, CDR2 YYNGEE. Here the CDR3 reads CASSARMNTEAFF. CDR3 in DNA: TGTGCCAGCAGCGCTCGCATGAACACTGAAGCTTTCTTT.

V gene TRBV7-9 combines with J gene TRBJ2-3; 7 bases are a match to TRBD1. The CDR3 contains 15 residues. Per the germline V gene, CDR1 is SEHNR and CDR2 is FQNEAQ (reference sequence). V was clipped by 4 bases and J by 0 bases; unmatched bases: 4. The CDR3 coding sequence is TGTGCCAGCAGCTCGGGACAGCCTAGCACAGATACGCAGTATTTT. Its protein product is CASSSGQPSTDTQYF.

This clonotype has at least ten counts. The CDR3 bases are TGTGCCAGCAGCCCGACCCTAAGGGACACCATATATTTT. Translating it yields CASSPTLRDTIYF. The V call is TRBV7-2, the J call TRBJ1-3, with D hard to call. The germline gives CDR1 SGHTA, CDR2 FQGNSA. V was pared by 5 bases and J by 8 bases, with 13 bases between. This CDR3 has 13 amino acids.

This clonotype occurred a few times. CDR3 region: CASSEGLNPLQETQYF. The CDR3 DNA sequence: TGTGCCAGTTCGGAGGGACTCAATCCCTTACAAGAGACCCAGTACTTC. This chain links TRBV2 with TRBJ2-5, with D maybe TRBD2 (6 bases). Germline-derived CDR1 and CDR2 are SNHLY and FYNNEI. V gave up 9 bases and J gave up 2 bases, with 22 bases separating them. CDR3 length equals 16 residues.

This clonotype was found a few times. The rearrangement links TRBV20-1 to TRBJ1-2; unclear D gene. Deletions cut 5 bases from V and 1 base from J, with 8 bases between. This CDR3 is 12 amino acids long. Per germline, CDR1 DFQATT and CDR2 SNEGSKA (reference sequence). The CDR3 region is CSAYHSNYGYTF. In nucleotides, the CDR3 is TGCAGTGCTTACCACAGTAACTATGGCTACACCTTC.